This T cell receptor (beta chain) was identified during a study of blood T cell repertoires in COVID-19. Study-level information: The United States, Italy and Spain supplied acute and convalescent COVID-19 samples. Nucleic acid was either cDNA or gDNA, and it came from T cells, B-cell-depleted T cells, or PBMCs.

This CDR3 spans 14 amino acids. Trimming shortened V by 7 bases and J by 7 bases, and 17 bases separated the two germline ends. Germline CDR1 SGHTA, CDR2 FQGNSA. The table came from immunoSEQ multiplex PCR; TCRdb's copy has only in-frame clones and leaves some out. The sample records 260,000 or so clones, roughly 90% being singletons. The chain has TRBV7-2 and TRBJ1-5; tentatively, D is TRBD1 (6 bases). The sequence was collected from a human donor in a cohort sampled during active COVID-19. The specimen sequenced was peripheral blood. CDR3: CASNLGGLGQPQHF. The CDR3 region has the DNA TGTGCCAGCAATCTGGGGGGGCTTGGCCAGCCCCAGCATTTT. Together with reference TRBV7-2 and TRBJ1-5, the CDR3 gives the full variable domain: GAGVSQSPSNKVTEKGKDVELRCDPISGHTALYWYRQSLGQGLEFLIYFQGNSAPDKSGLPSDRFSAERTGGSVSTLTIQRTQQEDSAVYLCASNLGGLGQPQHFGDGTRLSIL.